Given below is one T cell receptor beta chain in context. What it recognizes is unknown. Given a much more abundant clone one base away, this may be a read error. These data are taken from a study of regulatory T cells in long-lasting Graves disease. Construction of the TCR beta libraries employed iRepertoire HTBI primers in conjunction with Arm-PCR of CDR3 regions. One entry per CDR3 protein results from TCRdb running MiXCR on the multiplex PCR reads. The repertoire consists of some 450,000 distinct CDR3 sequences, with 23% occurring once and the leading ten covering approximately 28%. Time point here: persistent/refractory GD, antithyroid drugs over 5 years with positive TRAb. The TCR library was made from RNA that had been extracted from PBMCs in TRIzol. General study points: Persistent cases of Graves' showed reduced TCR diversity relative to newly diagnosed patients. The study found persistent patients shared more public clonotypes (2,741) than new patients (about 990). Segments TRBV28, TRBJ1-2 and TRBJ2-5 showed preferential usage in persistent disease.

Germline assignment: CDR1 MDHEN and CDR2 SYDVKM. This CDR3 region has 12 residues. With 8 bases removed from V and 6 bases from J, the gap between germline ends came to 10 bases. The chain has TRBV28 and TRBJ2-2; D is ambiguous. This sequence was found in a female donor with Graves disease. Sequencing was performed on peripheral blood mononuclear cells (PBMCs), taken when the disease was refractory, from a patient treated with antithyroid drugs. The CDR3 reads CASGVLSGELFF. In DNA form, the CDR3 reads TGTGCCAGCGGGGTATTATCCGGGGAGCTGTTTTTT.